One sample yielded the 23 T cell receptor beta chains listed below, sequenced in a study of cytomegalovirus exposure and HLA in healthy donors. Clones were read by immunoSEQ multiplex PCR, and TCRdb kept only the in-frame ones, dropping some. The profile shows 110,000 or so clones, under 97% of them singletons. What was sequenced was PBMCs. These receptor sequences come from a woman aged 18-29 years in good health and CMV-seronegative.

The chain has TRBV28 and TRBJ1-1; 10 nucleotides match TRBD1. The CDR3 loop spans 17 amino acids. The germline V gene has CDR1 MDHEN and CDR2 SYDVKM. Germline trimming cut 1 base from V and 1 base from J; bases unmatched to any gene: 6. For the CDR3, the DNA is TGTGCCAGCAGTTTATTTATCGGGGACAGGGGGAACACTGAAGCTTTCTTT. Amino acid sequence: CASSLFIGDRGNTEAFF.

The rearrangement links TRBV5-8 to TRBJ1-5; 8 positions agree with TRBD1. Trimming took 4 bases from V and 2 from J; bases not matched to a gene: 5. The germline V gene has CDR1 SGHTS and CDR2 YDEGEE. This CDR3 has 15 residues. The CDR3 region is CASSAGQVRNQPQHF. The CDR3 DNA reads TGTGCCAGCAGCGCGGGACAGGTTCGCAATCAGCCCCAGCATTTT.

The rearrangement links TRBV9 to TRBJ1-1, with 10 bases identical to TRBD1. The CDR3 is made up of 15 amino acids. Germline CDR1 SGDLS, CDR2 YYNGEE. J lost 0 bases, V lost 3 bases, and 2 bases had no gene match. CDR3 DNA sequence: TGTGCCAGCAGCGGGGGGACAGGGGTGAACACTGAAGCTTTCTTT. As protein: CASSGGTGVNTEAFF.

V gene TRBV6-5 combines with J gene TRBJ2-2; maybe TRBD2 (6 bases). Germline CDR1 is MNHEY and CDR2 is SVGAGI. CDR3 length: 15 amino acids. Trimming removed 7 bases from V and 1 base from J, with 13 bases in between. The CDR3 bases are TGTGCCAGCACCCCGGGACTCGGGAACACCGGGGAGCTGTTTTTT. This translates into CASTPGLGNTGELFF.

The genes are TRBV13 and TRBJ2-1, with TRBD2 matching over 11 bases. This CDR3 is 17 amino acids long. With 5 bases clipped from V and 7 bases from J, the junction kept 13 bases outside the gene matches. Germline-derived CDR1 and CDR2 are PRHDT and FYEKMQ (reference sequence). The CDR3 sequence: CASSPTVRLAGFNEQFF. The CDR3 coding sequence is TGTGCCAGCAGCCCTACCGTAAGACTAGCGGGGTTTAATGAGCAGTTCTTC.

The CDR3 DNA sequence: TGTGCCAGCAGCTTAGAGTGGAATTCACCCCTCCACTTT. Its translation: CASSLEWNSPLHF. The rearrangement uses TRBV7-3 and TRBJ1-6; D unclear. In germline, CDR1 is SGHTA, CDR2 FQGTGA. Trimming shortened V by 2 bases and J by 7 bases, and 6 bases separated the two germline ends. The CDR3 contains 13 residues.

The chain joins TRBV7-9 to TRBJ1-2; 7 bases are shared with TRBD1. This CDR3 has 13 amino acids. Germline V gene sequence: CDR1 SEHNR, CDR2 FQNEAQ (reference sequence). V was pared by 6 bases and J by 4 bases, with 5 bases of the junction left unmatched. DNA for the CDR3: TGTGCCAGCAGACTCAAGGGGGCCTATGGCTACACCTTC. Encoded protein: CASRLKGAYGYTF.

This clone was recorded once. The chain has TRBV30 and TRBJ2-1; 9 nucleotides line up with TRBD2. This CDR3 is built from 14 residues. Looked up from germline, CDR1 is GTSNPN and CDR2 is SVGIG (reference sequence). V shed 8 bases and J 2 bases; nucleotides not matched to a gene: 7. Here the CDR3 DNA reads TGTGCCGGGGGAGCGGGGGGCGCCTACAATGAGCAGTTCTTC. Amino acids: CAGGAGGAYNEQFF. The whole variable domain, filled in from reference TRBV30 and TRBJ2-1, reads SQTIHQWPATLVQPVGSPLSLECTVEGTSNPNLYWYRQAAGRGLQLLFYSVGIGQISSEVPQNLSASRPQDRQFILSSKKLLLSDSGFYLCAGGAGGAYNEQFFGPGTRLTVL.

This chain connects TRBV7-9 to TRBJ2-7, with 8 bases identical to TRBD2. CDR3 length equals 15 residues. Unmatched junction bases numbered 3, after V lost 2 bases and J lost 0 bases. The germline V gene encodes CDR1 SEHNR and CDR2 FQNEAQ (reference sequence). The CDR3, as DNA: TGTGCCAGCAGCTTACTCGGGGGGGGCTCCTACGAGCAGTACTTC. It specifies CASSLLGGGSYEQYF.

This clone was detected once. This chain uses TRBV14 with TRBJ1-2; D is ambiguous. Germline values: CDR1 SGHDN, CDR2 FVKESK. Trimming stripped 1 base from V and 8 bases from J, with 11 bases between. This CDR3 is 13 amino acids long. The CDR3 loop is CASSQVAGYGYTF. DNA of the CDR3: TGTGCCAGCAGCCAAGTCGCGGGGTACGGCTACACCTTC.

The chain uses TRBV5-5 and TRBJ1-5; TRBD1 agrees at 7 bases. Losses at the gene ends were 4 bases for V and 7 bases for J; bases not matched to a gene: 2. The germline V gene encodes CDR1 SGHKS and CDR2 YYEKEE (reference sequence). The CDR3 consists of 12 residues. The CDR3 nucleotides read TGTGCCAGCAGCCCAGGGGGGCAGCCCCAGCATTTT. It yields the protein CASSPGGQPQHF. The complete variable domain, with remaining parts taken from reference TRBV5-5 and TRBJ1-5, reads DAGVTQSPTHLIKTRGQQVTLRCSPISGHKSVSWYQQVLGQGPQFIFQYYEKEERGRGNFPDRFSARQFPNYSSELNVNALLLGDSALYLCASSPGGQPQHFGDGTRLSIL.

The chain is built from TRBV15 and TRBJ1-6, with D perhaps matching TRBD1 (6 bases). CDR3 length equals 16 residues. V was cut by 3 bases and J by 1 base, with 10 bases left in between. CDR1 is LNHNV and CDR2 is YYDKDF in the germline V gene (reference sequence). Written as DNA, the CDR3 is TGTGCCACCAGCAGCGCCAGGGGTTCCTATAATTCACCCCTCCACTTT. It translates to CATSSARGSYNSPLHF.

The chain employs TRBV7-8 and TRBJ2-1, with TRBD1 as a possible D gene (6 bases). The CDR3 extends over 15 amino acids. The germline V and J ends were trimmed by 1 base and 3 bases, with 10 bases remaining between them. Germline CDR1 reads SGHVS; CDR2 reads FQNEAQ. CDR3 amino acids: CASSLGQVVYNEQFF. The CDR3 region has the DNA TGTGCCAGCAGCTTAGGACAGGTCGTCTACAATGAGCAGTTCTTC.

This chain connects TRBV2 to TRBJ1-2; possibly TRBD1 for D (6 bases). This CDR3 is 13 amino acids long. CDR1 is SNHLY, CDR2 FYNNEI, per germline. Trimming took 5 bases from V and 4 from J, leaving 11 bases between them. The chain's CDR3 is CASSLTGLYGYTF. The CDR3 DNA reads as TGTGCCAGCAGTTTGACAGGCCTCTATGGCTACACCTTC.

The V call is TRBV10-3, the J call TRBJ1-1, with 8 bases aligning to TRBD1. Trimming at V came to 7 bases and at J to 1 base, leaving 5 bases not matched to a gene. The germline CDR1 and CDR2 sequences are ENHRY and SYGVKD. The CDR3 consists of 14 residues. The CDR3 sequence is CAITTTGANTEAFF. The CDR3 nucleotides read TGTGCCATCACCACGACAGGGGCGAACACTGAAGCTTTCTTT.

This chain connects TRBV9 to TRBJ1-6; TRBD1 matches at 9 bases. Germline assignment: CDR1 SGDLS and CDR2 YYNGEE. The CDR3 spans 14 residues. V gave up 4 bases and J gave up 9 bases; unmatched junction bases: 5. CDR3 protein: CASSSRTGVSPLHF. As DNA, the CDR3 is TGTGCCAGCAGCTCGAGGACAGGGGTTTCACCCCTCCACTTT.

This chain links TRBV19 with TRBJ2-3, with 7 bases aligning to TRBD1. This CDR3 spans 20 amino acids. Germline-derived CDR1 and CDR2 are LNHDA and SQIVND (reference sequence). After removal of 0 bases from V and 2 bases from J, the junction contained 17 bases not matched to a gene. DNA for the CDR3: TGTGCCAGTAGTATAGATACCTGGCCCTGGGACAGCGAATTCACAGATACGCAGTATTTT. Its translation is CASSIDTWPWDSEFTDTQYF. The whole variable domain, filled in from reference TRBV19 and TRBJ2-3, reads DGGITQSPKYLFRKEGQNVTLSCEQNLNHDAMYWYRQDPGQGLRLIYYSQIVNDFQKGDIAEGYSVSREKKESFPLTVTSAQKNPTAFYLCASSIDTWPWDSEFTDTQYFGPGTRLTVL.

The chain has TRBV30 and TRBJ1-2; maybe TRBD1 (5 bases). Germline lookup yields CDR1 GTSNPN and CDR2 SVGIG (reference sequence). The ends were cut back, 2 bases at V and 4 bases at J, with 11 bases in the middle. This CDR3 has 13 amino acids. Here the CDR3 DNA reads TGTGCCTGGAGTCCCCGGACACGCTATGGCTACACCTTC. Translating gives CAWSPRTRYGYTF.

The V gene is TRBV4-1, the J gene TRBJ1-4; tentative D call: TRBD1 (5 bases). Germline loops: CDR1 MGHRA, CDR2 YSYEKL. This CDR3 is 12 amino acids long. Trimming left V 5 bases short and J 7 bases short, with 8 bases between. CDR3 region: CASSERGEKLFF. The CDR3, as DNA: TGCGCCAGCAGCGAAAGGGGTGAAAAACTGTTTTTT.

V usage is TRBV5-1 and J usage is TRBJ2-1; 10 bases are a match to TRBD2. This CDR3 region has 16 residues. Germline CDR1 reads SGHRS; CDR2 reads YFSETQ. J lost 8 bases, V lost 0 bases, and 8 bases had no gene match. CDR3 protein: CASSLAWLAGVYEQFF. DNA for the CDR3: TGCGCCAGCAGCTTGGCGTGGCTAGCGGGGGTTTATGAGCAGTTCTTC.

The gene calls are TRBV7-8 and TRBJ1-1; no clear D. The CDR3 has 15 amino acids. Germline CDR1 SGHVS, CDR2 FQNEAQ. V lost 5 bases to trimming and J lost 0 bases, with 13 bases between them. In nucleotides, the CDR3 is TGTGCCAGCAGCCCACTACCGGTAGTGAACACTGAAGCTTTCTTT. Translating it yields CASSPLPVVNTEAFF.

This clone was counted a single time. V and J are TRBV15 and TRBJ2-5; 7 nucleotides line up with TRBD2. Trimming removed 1 base from V and 6 bases from J; junction bases left unmatched: 8. Per the germline V gene, CDR1 is LNHNV and CDR2 is YYDKDF (reference sequence). The CDR3 runs to 15 residues. CDR3 residues: CATSRASRGGKTQYF. For the CDR3, the DNA is TGTGCCACCAGCAGAGCGTCAAGGGGAGGGAAGACCCAGTACTTC.

The chain has TRBV4-1 and TRBJ2-5; no clear D. This CDR3 has 13 amino acids. Germline values: CDR1 MGHRA, CDR2 YSYEKL. Trimming took off 4 bases at V and 5 bases at J, with 11 bases between the two ends. CDR3 amino acids: CASSLSFFETQYF. The CDR3, as DNA: TGCGCCAGCAGCCTTAGTTTCTTTGAGACCCAGTACTTC.